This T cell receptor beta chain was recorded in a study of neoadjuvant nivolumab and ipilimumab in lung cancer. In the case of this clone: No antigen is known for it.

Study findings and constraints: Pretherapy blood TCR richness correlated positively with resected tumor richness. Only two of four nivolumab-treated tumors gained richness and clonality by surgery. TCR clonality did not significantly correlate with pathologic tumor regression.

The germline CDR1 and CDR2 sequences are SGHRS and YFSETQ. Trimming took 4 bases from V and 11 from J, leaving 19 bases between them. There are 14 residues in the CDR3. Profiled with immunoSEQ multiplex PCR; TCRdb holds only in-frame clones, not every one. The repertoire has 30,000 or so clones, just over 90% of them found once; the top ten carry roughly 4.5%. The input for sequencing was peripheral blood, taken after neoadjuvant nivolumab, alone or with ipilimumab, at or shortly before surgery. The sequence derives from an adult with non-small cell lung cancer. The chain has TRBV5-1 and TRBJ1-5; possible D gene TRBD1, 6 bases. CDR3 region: CASSPGDTGGAQHF. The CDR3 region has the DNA TGCGCCAGCAGCCCGGGGGACACCGGAGGGGCCCAGCATTTT.